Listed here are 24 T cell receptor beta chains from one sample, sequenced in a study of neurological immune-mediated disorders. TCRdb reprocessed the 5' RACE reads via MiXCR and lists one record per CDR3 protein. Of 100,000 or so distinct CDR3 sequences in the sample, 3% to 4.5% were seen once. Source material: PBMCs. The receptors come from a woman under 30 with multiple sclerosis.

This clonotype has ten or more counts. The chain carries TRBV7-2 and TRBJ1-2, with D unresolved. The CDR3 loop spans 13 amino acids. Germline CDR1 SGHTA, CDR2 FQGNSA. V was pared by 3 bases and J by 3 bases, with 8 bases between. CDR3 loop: CASSFYRDYGYTF. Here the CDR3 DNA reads TGTGCCAGCAGCTTTTACAGAGACTATGGCTACACCTTC.

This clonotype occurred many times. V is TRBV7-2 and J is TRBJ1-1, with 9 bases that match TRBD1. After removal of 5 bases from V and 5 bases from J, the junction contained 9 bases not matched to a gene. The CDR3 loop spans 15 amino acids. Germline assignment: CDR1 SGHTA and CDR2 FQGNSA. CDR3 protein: CASSTVQGARTEAFF. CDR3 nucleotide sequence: TGTGCCAGCAGCACCGTACAGGGGGCAAGGACTGAAGCTTTCTTT.

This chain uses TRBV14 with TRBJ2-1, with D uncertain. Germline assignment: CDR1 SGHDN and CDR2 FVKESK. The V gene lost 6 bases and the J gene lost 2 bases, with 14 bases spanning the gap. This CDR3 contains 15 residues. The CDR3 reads CASRQTGVPYNEQFF. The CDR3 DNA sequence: TGTGCCAGCAGGCAGACTGGAGTTCCCTACAATGAGCAGTTCTTC.

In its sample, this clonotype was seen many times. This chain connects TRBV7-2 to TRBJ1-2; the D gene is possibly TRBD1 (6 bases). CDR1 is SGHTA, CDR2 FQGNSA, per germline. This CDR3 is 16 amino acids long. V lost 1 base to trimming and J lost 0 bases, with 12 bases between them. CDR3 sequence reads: CASSLEGGLTNYGYTF. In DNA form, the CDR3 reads TGTGCCAGCAGCTTAGAGGGGGGGCTAACTAACTATGGCTACACCTTC.

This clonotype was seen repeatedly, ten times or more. The CDR3 reads CSASRADSGNTIYF. The CDR3, as DNA: TGCAGTGCTAGTCGGGCGGACTCTGGAAACACCATATATTTT. The rearrangement links TRBV20-1 to TRBJ1-3, with D uncertain. CDR1 and CDR2 from the germline V gene are DFQATT and SNEGSKA (reference sequence). There are 14 residues in the CDR3. V lost 3 bases and J 0 bases, leaving 9 bases between the germline ends.

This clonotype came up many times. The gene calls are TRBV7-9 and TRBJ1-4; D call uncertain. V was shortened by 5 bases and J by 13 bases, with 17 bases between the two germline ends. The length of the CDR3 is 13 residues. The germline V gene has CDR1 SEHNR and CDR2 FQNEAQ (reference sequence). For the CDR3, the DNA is TGTGCCAGCAGCCCAGAAGGCGAGGGAGGACTGTTTTTT. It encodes CASSPEGEGGLFF.

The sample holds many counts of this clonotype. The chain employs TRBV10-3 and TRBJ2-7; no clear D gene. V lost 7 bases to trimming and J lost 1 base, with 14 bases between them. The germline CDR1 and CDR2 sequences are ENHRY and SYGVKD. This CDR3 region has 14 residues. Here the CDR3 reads CAITAQGYSYEQYF. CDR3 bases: TGTGCCATCACCGCCCAAGGCTATTCCTACGAGCAGTACTTC.

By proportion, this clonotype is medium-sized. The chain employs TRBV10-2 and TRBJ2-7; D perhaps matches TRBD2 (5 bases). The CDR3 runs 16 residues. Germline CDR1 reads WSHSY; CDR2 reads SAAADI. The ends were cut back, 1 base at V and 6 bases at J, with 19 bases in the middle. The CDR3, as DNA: TGCGCCAGCAGTGAGTTCCAGGCCAGAGGACTGCGCGAGCAGTACTTC. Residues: CASSEFQARGLREQYF.

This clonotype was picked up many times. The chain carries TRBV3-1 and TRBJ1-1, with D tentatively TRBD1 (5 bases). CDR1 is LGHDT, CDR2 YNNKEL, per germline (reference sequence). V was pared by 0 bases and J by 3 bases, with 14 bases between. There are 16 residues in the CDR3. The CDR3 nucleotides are TGTGCCAGCAGCCAAGACAGGGCGGTAAGGTACACTGAAGCTTTCTTT. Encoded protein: CASSQDRAVRYTEAFF.

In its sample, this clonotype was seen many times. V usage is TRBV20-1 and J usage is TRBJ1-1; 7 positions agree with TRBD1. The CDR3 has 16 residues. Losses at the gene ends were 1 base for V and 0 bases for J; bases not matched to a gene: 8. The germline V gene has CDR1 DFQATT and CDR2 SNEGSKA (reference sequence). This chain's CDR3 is CSARGTGEGLNTEAFF. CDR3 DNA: TGCAGTGCTAGAGGAACAGGGGAGGGTTTGAACACTGAAGCTTTCTTT.

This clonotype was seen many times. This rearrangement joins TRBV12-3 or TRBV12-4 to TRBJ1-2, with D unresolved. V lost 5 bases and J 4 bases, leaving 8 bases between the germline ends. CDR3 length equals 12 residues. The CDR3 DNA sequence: TGTGCCAGCAGTACAAAATTCTATGGCTACACCTTC. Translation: CASSTKFYGYTF.

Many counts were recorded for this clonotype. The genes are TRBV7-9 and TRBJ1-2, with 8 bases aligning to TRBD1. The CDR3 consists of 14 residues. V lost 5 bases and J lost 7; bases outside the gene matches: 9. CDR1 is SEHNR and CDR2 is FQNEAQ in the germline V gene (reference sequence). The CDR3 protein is CASSPTQGAAGYTF. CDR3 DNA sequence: TGTGCCAGCAGCCCCACCCAGGGGGCTGCTGGCTACACCTTC. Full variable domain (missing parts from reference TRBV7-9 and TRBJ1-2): DTGVSQNPRHKITKRGQNVTFRCDPISEHNRLYWYRQTLGQGPEFLTYFQNEAQLEKSRLLSDRFSAERPKGSFSTLEIQRTEQGDSAMYLCASSPTQGAAGYTFGSGTRLTVV.

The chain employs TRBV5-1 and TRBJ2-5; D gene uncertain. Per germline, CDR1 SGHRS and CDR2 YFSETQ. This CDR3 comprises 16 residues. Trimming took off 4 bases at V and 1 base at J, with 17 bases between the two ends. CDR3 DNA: TGCGCCAGCAGCCCCGCAGGCTCCGCAACCCAAGAGACCCAGTACTTC. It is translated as CASSPAGSATQETQYF.

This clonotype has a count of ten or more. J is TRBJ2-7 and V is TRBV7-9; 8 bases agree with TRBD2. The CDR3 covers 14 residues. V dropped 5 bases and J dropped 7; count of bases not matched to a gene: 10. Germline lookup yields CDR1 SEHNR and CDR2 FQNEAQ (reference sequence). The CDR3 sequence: CASSRRGDGREQYF. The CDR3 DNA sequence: TGTGCCAGCAGCCGGCGGGGGGATGGAAGGGAGCAGTACTTC.

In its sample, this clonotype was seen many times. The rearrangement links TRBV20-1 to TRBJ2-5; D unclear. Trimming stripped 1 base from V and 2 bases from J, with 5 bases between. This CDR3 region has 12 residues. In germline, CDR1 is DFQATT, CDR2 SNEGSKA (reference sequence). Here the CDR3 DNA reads TGCAGTGCTAGAGGGCAGCAAGAGACCCAGTACTTC. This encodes CSARGQQETQYF.

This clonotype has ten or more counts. CDR3 DNA sequence: TGTGCCAGCAGTTTAGGAGGGGTTCGCAATCAGCCCCAGCATTTT. Translating gives CASSLGGVRNQPQHF. V and J are TRBV27 and TRBJ1-5, with D tentatively TRBD1 (5 bases). Trimming took off 2 bases at V and 2 bases at J, with 10 bases between the two ends. The CDR3 has 15 residues. Germline CDR1 and CDR2: MNHEY and SMNVEV (reference sequence).

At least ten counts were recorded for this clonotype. This CDR3 is CASSASSGRANEQFF. For the CDR3, the DNA is TGTGCCAGCAGCGCTTCTAGCGGGAGGGCTAATGAGCAGTTCTTC. The chain uses TRBV9 and TRBJ2-1; 12 bases are shared with TRBD2. The germline V gene encodes CDR1 SGDLS and CDR2 YYNGEE. CDR3 length: 15 amino acids. The V gene end was trimmed by 3 bases and the J gene end by 7 bases; junction bases not matched to a gene: 5.

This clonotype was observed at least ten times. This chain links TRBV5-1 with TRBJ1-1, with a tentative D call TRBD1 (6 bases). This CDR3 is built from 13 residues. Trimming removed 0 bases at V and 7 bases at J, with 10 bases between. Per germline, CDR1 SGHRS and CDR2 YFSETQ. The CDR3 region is CASSLEGHLEAFF. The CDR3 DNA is TGCGCCAGCAGCTTGGAGGGACACCTTGAAGCTTTCTTT.

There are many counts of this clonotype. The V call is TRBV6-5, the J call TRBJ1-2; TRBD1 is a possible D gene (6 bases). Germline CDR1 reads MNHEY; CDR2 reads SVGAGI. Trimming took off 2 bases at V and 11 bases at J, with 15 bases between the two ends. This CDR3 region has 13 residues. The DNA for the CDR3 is TGTGCCAGCAGTTACACCCTACAGGGCCCATACACCTTC. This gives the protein CASSYTLQGPYTF.

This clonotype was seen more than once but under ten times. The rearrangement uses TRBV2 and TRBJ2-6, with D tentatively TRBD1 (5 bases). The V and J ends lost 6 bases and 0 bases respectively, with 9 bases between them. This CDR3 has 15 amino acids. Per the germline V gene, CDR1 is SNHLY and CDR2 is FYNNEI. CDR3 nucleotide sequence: TGTGCCAGCAGAAGACAGTCCTCTGGGGCCAACGTCCTGACTTTC. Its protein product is CASRRQSSGANVLTF.

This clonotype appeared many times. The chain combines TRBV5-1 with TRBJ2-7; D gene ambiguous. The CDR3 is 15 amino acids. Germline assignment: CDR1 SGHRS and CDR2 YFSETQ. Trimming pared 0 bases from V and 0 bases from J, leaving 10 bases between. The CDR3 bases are TGCGCCAGCAGCTTGGACAGCCGGAGCTCCTACGAGCAGTACTTC. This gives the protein CASSLDSRSSYEQYF.

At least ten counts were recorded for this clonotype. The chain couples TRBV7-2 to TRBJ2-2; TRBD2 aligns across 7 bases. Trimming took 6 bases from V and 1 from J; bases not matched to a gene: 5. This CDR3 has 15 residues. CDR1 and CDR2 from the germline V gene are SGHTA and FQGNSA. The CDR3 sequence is CASRSGGRNTGELFF. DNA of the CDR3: TGTGCCAGCAGATCGGGCGGGAGGAACACCGGGGAGCTGTTTTTT.

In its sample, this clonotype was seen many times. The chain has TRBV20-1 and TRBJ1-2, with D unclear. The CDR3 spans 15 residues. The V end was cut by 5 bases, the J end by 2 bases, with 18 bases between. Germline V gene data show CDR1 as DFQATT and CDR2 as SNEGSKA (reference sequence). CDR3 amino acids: CSAPKAGQDNYGYTF. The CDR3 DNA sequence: TGCAGTGCTCCCAAAGCCGGGCAGGACAACTATGGCTACACCTTC.

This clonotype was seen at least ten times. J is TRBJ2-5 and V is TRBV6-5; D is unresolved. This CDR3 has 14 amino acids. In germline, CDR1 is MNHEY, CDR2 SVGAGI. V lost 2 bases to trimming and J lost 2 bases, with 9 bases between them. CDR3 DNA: TGTGCCAGCAGTTACAGTGGCCCGCAAGAGACCCAGTACTTC. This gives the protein CASSYSGPQETQYF.